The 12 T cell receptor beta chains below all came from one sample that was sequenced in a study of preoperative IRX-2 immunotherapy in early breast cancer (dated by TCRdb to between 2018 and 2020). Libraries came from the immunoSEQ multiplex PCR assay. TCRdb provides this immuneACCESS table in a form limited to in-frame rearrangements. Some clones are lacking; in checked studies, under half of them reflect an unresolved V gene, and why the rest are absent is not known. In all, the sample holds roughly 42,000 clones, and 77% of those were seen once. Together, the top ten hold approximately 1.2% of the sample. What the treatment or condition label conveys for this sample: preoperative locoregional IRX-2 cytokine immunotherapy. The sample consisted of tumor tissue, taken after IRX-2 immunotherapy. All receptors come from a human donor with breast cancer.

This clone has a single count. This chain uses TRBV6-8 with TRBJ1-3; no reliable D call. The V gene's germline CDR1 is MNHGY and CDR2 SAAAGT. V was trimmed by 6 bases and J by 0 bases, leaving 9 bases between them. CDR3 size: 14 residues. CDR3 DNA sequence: TGTGCCAGCAGGGATTTTAGCTCTGGAAACACCATATATTTT. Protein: CASRDFSSGNTIYF.

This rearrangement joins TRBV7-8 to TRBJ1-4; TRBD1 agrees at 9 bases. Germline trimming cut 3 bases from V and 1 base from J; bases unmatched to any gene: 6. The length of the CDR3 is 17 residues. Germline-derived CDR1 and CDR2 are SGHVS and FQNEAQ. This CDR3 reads CASSLDRGVGTNEKLFF. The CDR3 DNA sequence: TGTGCCAGCAGCTTGGACAGGGGAGTAGGAACTAATGAAAAACTGTTTTTT.

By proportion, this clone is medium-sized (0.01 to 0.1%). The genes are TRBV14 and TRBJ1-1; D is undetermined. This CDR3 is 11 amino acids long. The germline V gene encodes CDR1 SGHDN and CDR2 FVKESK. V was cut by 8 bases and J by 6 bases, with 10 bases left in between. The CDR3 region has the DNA TGTGCCAGCGGATGGGGAGCTGAAGCTTTCTTT. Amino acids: CASGWGAEAFF.

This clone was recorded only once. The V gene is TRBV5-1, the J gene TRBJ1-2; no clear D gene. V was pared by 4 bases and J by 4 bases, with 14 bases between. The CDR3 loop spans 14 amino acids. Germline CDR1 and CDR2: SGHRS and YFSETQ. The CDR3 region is CASSVDAVGYGYTF. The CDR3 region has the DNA TGCGCCAGCAGCGTGGACGCGGTGGGCTATGGCTACACCTTC.

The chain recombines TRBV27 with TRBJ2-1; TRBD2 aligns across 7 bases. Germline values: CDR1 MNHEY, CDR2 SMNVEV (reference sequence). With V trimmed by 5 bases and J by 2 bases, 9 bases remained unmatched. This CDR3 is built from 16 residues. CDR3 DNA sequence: TGTGCCAGCAGTGGGTCGATCGCGGGGGCCTACAATGAGCAGTTCTTC. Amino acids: CASSGSIAGAYNEQFF.

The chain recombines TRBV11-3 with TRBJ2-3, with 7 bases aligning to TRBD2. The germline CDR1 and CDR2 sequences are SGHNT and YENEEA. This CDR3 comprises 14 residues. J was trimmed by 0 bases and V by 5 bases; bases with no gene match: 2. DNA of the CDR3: TGTGCCAGCAGCCCTAGCGGAAGCACAGATACGCAGTATTTT. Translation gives CASSPSGSTDTQYF.

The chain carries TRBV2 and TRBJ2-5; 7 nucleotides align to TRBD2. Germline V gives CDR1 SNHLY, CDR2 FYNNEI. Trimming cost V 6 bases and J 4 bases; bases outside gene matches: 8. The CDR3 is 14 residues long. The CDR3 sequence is CASSLGGGPETQYF. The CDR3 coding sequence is TGTGCCAGCAGCCTTGGGGGAGGGCCAGAGACCCAGTACTTC. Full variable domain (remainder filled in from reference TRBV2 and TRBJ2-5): EPEVTQTPSHQVTQMGQEVILRCVPISNHLYFYWYRQILGQKVEFLVSFYNNEISEKSEIFDDQFSVERPDGSNFTLKIRSTKLEDSAMYFCASSLGGGPETQYFGPGTRLLVL.

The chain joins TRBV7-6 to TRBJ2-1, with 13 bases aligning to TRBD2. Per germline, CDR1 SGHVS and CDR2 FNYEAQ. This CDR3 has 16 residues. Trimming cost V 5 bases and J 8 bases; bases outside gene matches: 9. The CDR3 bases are TGTGCCAGCAGCACCCGGACTAGCGGGAGTATCTATGAGCAGTTCTTC. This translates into CASSTRTSGSIYEQFF.

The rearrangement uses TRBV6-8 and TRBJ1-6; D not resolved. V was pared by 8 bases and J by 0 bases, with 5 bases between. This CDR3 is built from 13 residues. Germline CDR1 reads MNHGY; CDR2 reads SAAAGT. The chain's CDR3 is CASLTSYNSPLHF. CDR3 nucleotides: TGTGCCAGCCTTACCTCCTATAATTCACCCCTCCACTTT.

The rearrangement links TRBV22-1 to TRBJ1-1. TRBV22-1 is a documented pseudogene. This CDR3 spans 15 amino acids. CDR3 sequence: CASSLFPELNTEAFF. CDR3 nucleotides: TGTGCCAGCAGTTTATTTCCAGAGTTGAACACTGAAGCTTTCTTT.

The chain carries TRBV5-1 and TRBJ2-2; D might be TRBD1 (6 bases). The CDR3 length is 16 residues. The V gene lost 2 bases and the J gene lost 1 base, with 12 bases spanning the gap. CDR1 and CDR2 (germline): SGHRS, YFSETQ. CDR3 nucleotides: TGCGCCAGCAGCTTTTACCAGGGACAGAACACCGGGGAGCTGTTTTTT. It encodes CASSFYQGQNTGELFF.

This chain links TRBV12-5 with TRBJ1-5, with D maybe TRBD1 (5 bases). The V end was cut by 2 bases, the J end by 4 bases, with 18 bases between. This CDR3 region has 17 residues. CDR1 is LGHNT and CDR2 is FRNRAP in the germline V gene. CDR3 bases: TGTGCTAGTGGTTTGACTTCGACCGGGACGGGGAATCAGCCCCAGCATTTT. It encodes CASGLTSTGTGNQPQHF. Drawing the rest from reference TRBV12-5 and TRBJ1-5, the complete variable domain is DARVTQTPRHKVTEMGQEVTMRCQPILGHNTVFWYRQTMMQGLELLAYFRNRAPLDDSGMPKDRFSAEMPDATLATLKIQPSEPRDSAVYFCASGLTSTGTGNQPQHFGDGTRLSIL.